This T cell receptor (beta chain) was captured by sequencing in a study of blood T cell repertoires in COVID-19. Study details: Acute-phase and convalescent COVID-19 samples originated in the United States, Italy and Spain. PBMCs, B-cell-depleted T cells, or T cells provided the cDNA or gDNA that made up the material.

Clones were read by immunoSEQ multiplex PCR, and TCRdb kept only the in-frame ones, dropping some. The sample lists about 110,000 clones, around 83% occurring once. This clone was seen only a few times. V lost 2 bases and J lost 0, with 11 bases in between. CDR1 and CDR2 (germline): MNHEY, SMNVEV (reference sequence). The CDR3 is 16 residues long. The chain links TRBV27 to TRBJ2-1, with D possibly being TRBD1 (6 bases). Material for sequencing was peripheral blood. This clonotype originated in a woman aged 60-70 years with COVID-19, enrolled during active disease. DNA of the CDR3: TGTGCCAGCAGTTTAAACAGGGCTAGCTCCTACAATGAGCAGTTCTTC. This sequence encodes CASSLNRASSYNEQFF.